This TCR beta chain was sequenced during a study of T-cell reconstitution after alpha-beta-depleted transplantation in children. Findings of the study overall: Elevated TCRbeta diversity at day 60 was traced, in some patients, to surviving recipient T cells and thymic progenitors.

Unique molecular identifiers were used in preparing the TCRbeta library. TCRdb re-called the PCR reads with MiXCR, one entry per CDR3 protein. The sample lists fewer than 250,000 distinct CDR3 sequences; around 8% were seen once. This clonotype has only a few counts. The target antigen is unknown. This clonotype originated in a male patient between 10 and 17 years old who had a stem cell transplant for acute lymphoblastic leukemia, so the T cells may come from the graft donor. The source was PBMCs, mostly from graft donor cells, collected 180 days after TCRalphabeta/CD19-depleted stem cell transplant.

This chain's CDR3 is CASSSRTSEKFF. The CDR3 DNA follows: TGTGCCAGTAGTTCAAGGACTAGCGAGAAGTTCTTC. This chain links TRBV19 with TRBJ2-1; 9 nucleotides line up with TRBD2. Unmatched junction bases numbered 7, after V lost 5 bases and J lost 14 bases. Germline loops: CDR1 LNHDA, CDR2 SQIVND (reference sequence). CDR3 length: 12 amino acids.